These 8 T cell receptor beta chains originate from one sample sequenced in a study of shared clonotypes between healthy human individuals. Sequencing was performed with immunoSEQ multiplex PCR; in TCRdb, only in-frame clones are kept and a portion is missing. The repertoire holds some 2.1 million clones, 93% seen once, with roughly 1.7% in the top ten. Positive CCR7 selection of CD45RO-negative cells yielded the naive CD8 cells, and terminally differentiated effector memory CD45RA+ cells were excluded. The sequencing sample was made of naive CD8+ T cells from PBMCs. Source of these receptors: a man between 18 and 29 years old in good health. Some clones in this sample may be carry-over from other donors' samples.

The V and J genes are TRBV5-5 and TRBJ1-1, with a tentative D call TRBD1 (5 bases). The V end lost 2 bases, the J end lost 2 bases, and 10 bases lay between the germline ends. The length of the CDR3 is 14 residues. Germline-derived CDR1 and CDR2 are SGHKS and YYEKEE (reference sequence). CDR3 nucleotide sequence: TGTGCCAGCAGCTTAATGACAGATAACACTGAAGCTTTCTTT. The encoded protein is CASSLMTDNTEAFF. The full variable domain, its missing parts supplied by reference TRBV5-5 and TRBJ1-1, is DAGVTQSPTHLIKTRGQQVTLRCSPISGHKSVSWYQQVLGQGPQFIFQYYEKEERGRGNFPDRFSARQFPNYSSELNVNALLLGDSALYLCASSLMTDNTEAFFGQGTRLTVV.

This clone came up once. The chain uses TRBV5-4 and TRBJ1-1; no clear D. This CDR3 spans 15 amino acids. The germline V gene has CDR1 SGHNT and CDR2 YYREEE (reference sequence). V lost 5 bases and J 0 bases, leaving 14 bases between the germline ends. CDR3 region: CASRQLTTLNTEAFF. CDR3 sequence (DNA): TGTGCCAGCAGACAACTGACTACACTGAACACTGAAGCTTTCTTT.

The gene calls are TRBV18 and TRBJ2-1; perhaps TRBD2 as D (5 bases). CDR3 length: 13 residues. V shed 3 bases and J shed 10 bases, with 13 bases lying between them. Germline V gene sequence: CDR1 KGHSH, CDR2 LQKENI. The CDR3 sequence: CASSPSAGGEQFF. The CDR3 DNA is TGTGCCAGCTCACCCTCGGCTGGCGGGGAGCAGTTCTTC.

The J gene is TRBJ1-1, the V gene TRBV11-2, with D unresolved. The germline V and J ends were trimmed by 5 bases and 2 bases, with 18 bases remaining between them. This CDR3 contains 16 residues. Looked up from germline, CDR1 is SGHAT and CDR2 is FQNNGV. CDR3 in DNA: TGTGCCAGCAGCCTGCCCGCTATTTCTATTAACACTGAAGCTTTCTTT. Amino acid sequence: CASSLPAISINTEAFF.

This chain uses TRBV7-9 with TRBJ2-6; TRBD1 matches 8 bases. V was clipped by 5 bases and J by 0 bases; unmatched bases: 9. Per the germline V gene, CDR1 is SEHNR and CDR2 is FQNEAQ (reference sequence). This CDR3 comprises 18 residues. The CDR3: CASSHQRTGSSGANVLTF. The CDR3 nucleotides read TGTGCCAGCAGCCATCAACGGACAGGGAGCTCTGGGGCCAACGTCCTGACTTTC.

This chain uses TRBV10-2 with TRBJ2-1, with TRBD2 identical over 8 bases. Unmatched junction bases numbered 6, after V lost 7 bases and J lost 7 bases. Germline V gene data show CDR1 as WSHSY and CDR2 as SAAADI. The CDR3 runs to 13 residues. The CDR3: CASTGRAENEQFF. The CDR3 DNA is TGCGCCAGCACCGGGAGGGCCGAGAATGAGCAGTTCTTC.

CDR3 nucleotide sequence: TGTGCCAGCAGTTTACTGACAGGGGGCCGGGAGACCCAGTACTTC. It yields the protein CASSLLTGGRETQYF. This chain uses TRBV28 with TRBJ2-5; 10 bases line up with TRBD1. The V gene's germline CDR1 is MDHEN and CDR2 SYDVKM. The CDR3 is 15 amino acids. With V trimmed by 2 bases and J by 5 bases, 5 bases remained unmatched. Complete variable domain (other parts from reference TRBV28 and TRBJ2-5): DVKVTQSSRYLVKRTGEKVFLECVQDMDHENMFWYRQDPGLGLRLIYFSYDVKMKEKGDIPEGYSVSREKKERFSLILESASTNQTSMYLCASSLLTGGRETQYFGPGTRLLVL.

The J gene is TRBJ2-1, the V gene TRBV4-2, with a weak D call TRBD2 (5 bases). CDR1 is LGHNA and CDR2 is YNFKEQ in the germline V gene. The ends were cut back, 0 bases at V and 4 bases at J, with 16 bases in the middle. There are 17 residues in the CDR3. DNA for the CDR3: TGTGCCAGCAGCCAAGAGTCGGTAAAGCGGACTTACAATGAGCAGTTCTTC. Amino acid sequence: CASSQESVKRTYNEQFF.